This entry lists 24 T cell receptor beta chains sequenced from one sample in a study of CD8+ T cells in alopecia areata. Following RNA extraction, reverse transcription yielded cDNA that acted as the sequencing template. Assay used: immunoSEQ multiplex PCR; TCRdb lists only in-frame clones, some missing. This sample has over 150,000 clones, with about 60% found just once. Treatment indicated: oral pan-JAK inhibitor, 5-10 mg twice daily. The specimen comprised CD4+ T cells sorted from blood, sampled at week 24, from a patient treated with tofacitinib. All receptors derive from a human donor with alopecia areata.

V is TRBV11-2 and J is TRBJ2-2; no clear D. Germline CDR1 reads SGHAT; CDR2 reads FQNNGV. The V end lost 0 bases, the J end lost 6 bases, and 11 bases lay between the germline ends. This CDR3 has 15 residues. CDR3 region: CASSLDLPGAGELFF. The CDR3 coding sequence is TGTGCCAGCAGCTTAGACCTACCTGGGGCCGGGGAGCTGTTTTTT.

The chain joins TRBV29-1 to TRBJ2-3; D remains unclear. V was cut by 5 bases and J by 5 bases, with 5 bases left in between. Germline V gene data show CDR1 as SQVTM and CDR2 as ANQGSEA. The CDR3 contains 10 residues. This chain's CDR3 is CSVLGDTQYF. For the CDR3, the DNA is TGCAGCGTTCTGGGAGATACGCAGTATTTT.

The chain is built from TRBV30 and TRBJ2-3, with 7 bases matching TRBD1. Germline loops: CDR1 GTSNPN, CDR2 SVGIG (reference sequence). The ends lost 3 bases at V and 3 bases at J; junction bases unmatched: 12. The CDR3 has 16 amino acids. In nucleotides, the CDR3 is TGTGCCTGGAGGCCCCTGACAGGGTCTAAAACAGATACGCAGTATTTT. It specifies CAWRPLTGSKTDTQYF.

The chain links TRBV6-6 to TRBJ1-2, with 9 bases fitting TRBD1. Germline V gene data show CDR1 as MNHNY and CDR2 as SVGAGI (reference sequence). The CDR3 extends over 13 amino acids. V shed 7 bases, J shed 8 bases, and the junction held 8 bases outside the gene matches. The CDR3 bases are TGTGCCAGCAACCAGGGACAGGGAAGCGGCTACACCTTC. Amino acids: CASNQGQGSGYTF.

The V gene is TRBV30, the J gene TRBJ1-6, with 8 bases that match TRBD1. Germline CDR1 GTSNPN, CDR2 SVGIG (reference sequence). The CDR3 spans 14 residues. V trimming: 5 bases; J trimming: 8 bases; junction bases outside the gene matches: 8. CDR3 loop: CAWDRGFEDSPLHF. The CDR3 DNA follows: TGTGCCTGGGACAGGGGCTTCGAAGATTCACCCCTCCACTTT.

The chain uses TRBV29-1 and TRBJ1-5, with D unresolved. Germline lookup yields CDR1 SQVTM and CDR2 ANQGSEA. The CDR3 consists of 10 residues. V was shortened by 7 bases and J by 4 bases, with 5 bases between the two germline ends. This CDR3 is CSALNQPQHF. CDR3 sequence (DNA): TGCAGCGCGCTAAATCAGCCCCAGCATTTT.

The V gene is TRBV5-1, the J gene TRBJ2-4; D might be TRBD2 (5 bases). V dropped 0 bases and J dropped 2 bases, with 12 bases sitting between them. The germline V gene has CDR1 SGHRS and CDR2 YFSETQ. This CDR3 comprises 16 residues. CDR3 amino acids: CASSLDAGSTKNIQYF. DNA for the CDR3: TGCGCCAGCAGCTTGGATGCGGGCTCCACCAAAAACATTCAGTACTTC.

This clone was seen only a few times. The chain is built from TRBV27 and TRBJ1-3, with 8 bases that match TRBD1. This CDR3 spans 14 amino acids. J was trimmed by 2 bases and V by 7 bases; bases with no gene match: 4. The germline V gene has CDR1 MNHEY and CDR2 SMNVEV (reference sequence). For the CDR3, the DNA is TGTGCCAGCAAATTGACAGGGGCTGGAAACACCATATATTTT. Protein product: CASKLTGAGNTIYF.

This clone showed up just once. The V call is TRBV25-1, the J call TRBJ1-6; the D gene is possibly TRBD1 (5 bases). V lost 3 bases and J 10 bases, leaving 22 bases between the germline ends. This CDR3 has 17 amino acids. Looked up from germline, CDR1 is MGHDK and CDR2 is SYGVNS. Here the CDR3 DNA reads TGTGCCAGCAGTGATCCGAGGATGGGGGGGTCAGGCTCACCCCTCCACTTT. This gives the protein CASSDPRMGGSGSPLHF.

CDR3 nucleotide sequence: TGTGCCACCACTCCGGGTGCGATTAATGAGCAGTTCTTC. It encodes CATTPGAINEQFF. V is TRBV15 and J is TRBJ2-1; D is ambiguous. Germline V gene sequence: CDR1 LNHNV, CDR2 YYDKDF (reference sequence). CDR3 size: 13 residues. V shed 7 bases and J shed 7 bases, with 14 bases lying between them. The full variable domain, rest sourced from reference TRBV15 and TRBJ2-1, is DAMVIQNPRYQVTQFGKPVTLSCSQTLNHNVMYWYQQKSSQAPKLLFHYYDKDFNNEADTPDNFQSRRPNTSFCFLDIRSPGLGDTAMYLCATTPGAINEQFFGPGTRLTVL.

This clone was seen only a few times. The CDR3 reads CASSQDIASRGTDTQYF. CDR3 nucleotides: TGTGCCAGCAGCCAGGACATAGCGTCACGCGGCACAGATACGCAGTATTTT. The rearrangement links TRBV4-2 to TRBJ2-3; D could derive from TRBD1 or TRBD2 (5 bases each). Per germline, CDR1 LGHNA and CDR2 YNFKEQ. This CDR3 is built from 17 residues. Between the trimmed V and J ends, which lost 3 bases and 1 base, there was a span of 17 bases.

This chain uses TRBV7-9 with TRBJ2-3; D gene uncertain. This CDR3 has 15 residues. V was trimmed by 0 bases and J by 0 bases, leaving 7 bases between them. The germline V gene encodes CDR1 SEHNR and CDR2 FQNEAQ (reference sequence). Here the CDR3 DNA reads TGTGCCAGCAGCTTAGCAGGGCCTAGCACAGATACGCAGTATTTT. Protein: CASSLAGPSTDTQYF.

The J gene is TRBJ1-5, the V gene TRBV27, with D unclear. The V and J ends lost 1 base and 7 bases respectively, with 8 bases between them. Germline V gives CDR1 MNHEY, CDR2 SMNVEV (reference sequence). The CDR3 sequence is 13 residues long. This chain's CDR3 is CASSLFASQPQHF. The CDR3 DNA sequence: TGTGCCAGCAGTTTATTTGCTAGCCAGCCCCAGCATTTT.

The chain joins TRBV5-1 to TRBJ1-6; no firm D call. Trimming removed 0 bases from V and 3 bases from J, with 10 bases in between. CDR3 length equals 16 residues. Per germline, CDR1 SGHRS and CDR2 YFSETQ. CDR3 nucleotide sequence: TGCGCCAGCAGCTTGGACCCAAACCACTATAATTCACCCCTCCACTTT. This gives the protein CASSLDPNHYNSPLHF.

The rearrangement uses TRBV25-1 and TRBJ1-2, with D tentatively TRBD1 (5 bases). Trimming cost V 2 bases and J 4 bases, with 8 bases left between them. The CDR3 covers 13 residues. Germline V gene sequence: CDR1 MGHDK, CDR2 SYGVNS. CDR3 protein: CASSEQGAYGYTF. Written as DNA, the CDR3 is TGTGCCAGCAGTGAACAGGGTGCCTATGGCTACACCTTC.

The genes are TRBV9 and TRBJ2-7; no definite D call. The CDR3 has 14 residues. CDR1 is SGDLS and CDR2 is YYNGEE in the germline V gene. The V end was cut by 0 bases, the J end by 6 bases, with 13 bases between. CDR3 region: CASSVETGWGEQYF. The CDR3, as DNA: TGTGCCAGCAGCGTAGAAACGGGCTGGGGCGAGCAGTACTTC.

The chain links TRBV29-1 to TRBJ1-6; D is perhaps TRBD1 (6 bases). The CDR3 is 12 residues long. The germline CDR1 and CDR2 sequences are SQVTM and ANQGSEA. Trimming removed 7 bases at V and 8 bases at J, with 12 bases between. The CDR3 region has the DNA TGCAGCGCCGGGACACCGGATTCACCCCTCCACTTT. It translates to CSAGTPDSPLHF.

This chain links TRBV19 with TRBJ2-3; no clear D. V shed 3 bases and J shed 0 bases, with 10 bases lying between them. Germline V CDR1 and CDR2: LNHDA, SQIVND (reference sequence). The CDR3 is made up of 15 amino acids. CDR3 sequence reads: CASSMGGPSTDTQYF. In DNA, the CDR3 is TGTGCCAGTAGTATGGGCGGACCTAGCACAGATACGCAGTATTTT.

The rearrangement joins TRBV30 to TRBJ1-1; 8 nucleotides line up with TRBD1. Germline V gene data show CDR1 as GTSNPN and CDR2 as SVGIG (reference sequence). V lost 3 bases, J lost 0 bases, and 15 bases stayed unmatched. The CDR3 contains 18 residues. The CDR3 nucleotides are TGTGCCTGGAGGCTAGGGTCCCAGGGGGCGCGAGTGAACACTGAAGCTTTCTTT. The encoded protein is CAWRLGSQGARVNTEAFF. Full variable domain (remainder filled in from reference TRBV30 and TRBJ1-1): SQTIHQWPATLVQPVGSPLSLECTVEGTSNPNLYWYRQAAGRGLQLLFYSVGIGQISSEVPQNLSASRPQDRQFILSSKKLLLSDSGFYLCAWRLGSQGARVNTEAFFGQGTRLTVV.

V gene TRBV25-1 combines with J gene TRBJ2-7, with TRBD1 matching over 7 bases. Germline V gives CDR1 MGHDK, CDR2 SYGVNS. This CDR3 region has 14 residues. J lost 2 bases, V lost 6 bases, and 7 bases had no gene match. The CDR3 sequence: CASRGAGGTYEQYF. CDR3 nucleotides: TGTGCCAGCAGAGGGGCAGGGGGTACCTACGAGCAGTACTTC.

This clone appeared a few times. The chain joins TRBV7-3 to TRBJ2-1, with 7 bases lining up with TRBD1. The CDR3 contains 12 residues. After removal of 5 bases from V and 9 bases from J, the junction contained 4 bases not matched to a gene. Germline values: CDR1 SGHTA, CDR2 FQGTGA. The CDR3 nucleotides are TGTGCCAGCAGCCCCCGACAGGGTGAGCAGTTCTTC. Amino acids: CASSPRQGEQFF.

The gene calls are TRBV29-1 and TRBJ2-5; no clear D. The germline CDR1 and CDR2 sequences are SQVTM and ANQGSEA. The CDR3 contains 14 residues. Trimming shortened V by 6 bases and J by 5 bases, and 19 bases separated the two germline ends. Here the CDR3 reads CSVSLRLRRETQYF. CDR3 DNA sequence: TGCAGCGTCTCCCTTCGGTTACGCCGGGAGACCCAGTACTTC. The full variable domain, with the rest looked up from reference TRBV29-1 and TRBJ2-5, is SAVISQKPSRDICQRGTSLTIQCQVDSQVTMMFWYRQQPGQSLTLIATANQGSEATYESGFVIDKFPISRPNLTFSTLTVSNMSPEDSSIYLCSVSLRLRRETQYFGPGTRLLVL.

The chain carries TRBV7-6 and TRBJ2-7, with 10 positions matching TRBD2. V lost 5 bases and J lost 7; bases outside the gene matches: 11. The germline V gene has CDR1 SGHVS and CDR2 FNYEAQ. The CDR3 is made up of 15 amino acids. The CDR3 nucleotides are TGTGCCAGCAGCGGTAGCGGGGGGCAACCGGCGGAGCAGTACTTC. Residues: CASSGSGGQPAEQYF.

The V call is TRBV29-1, the J call TRBJ1-1; D possibly corresponds to TRBD1 (5 bases). The CDR3 is made up of 14 amino acids. Trimming took off 1 base at V and 5 bases at J, with 14 bases between the two ends. Germline CDR1 and CDR2: SQVTM and ANQGSEA. The CDR3 region is CSVEVKGKRTEAFF. For the CDR3, the DNA is TGCAGCGTTGAAGTGAAGGGGAAGAGAACTGAAGCTTTCTTT.